This TCR beta chain was identified in a study of blood T cell repertoires in COVID-19. Turning to the study itself: Nucleic acid was either cDNA or gDNA, and it came from T cells, B-cell-depleted T cells, or PBMCs.

Germline lookup yields CDR1 MNHEY and CDR2 SVGEGT. V was pared by 6 bases and J by 6 bases, with 4 bases of the junction left unmatched. CDR3 length equals 13 residues. Authors' analysis steps: Reference gene primers were amplified, and this amplification served to estimate nucleated cell counts. Measured with immunoSEQ multiplex PCR; TCRdb has only the in-frame clones, and not every one. V, J and clone size are taken as reported in that table, and D and trimming were inferred from the DNA itself. The sample holds some 390,000 clones, 70% to 90% seen once. This TCR was sampled from a woman in her sixties or seventies with COVID-19, enrolled during active disease. The V gene is TRBV6-2 or TRBV6-3, the J gene TRBJ2-2; 7 bases line up with TRBD1. Sample: peripheral blood. The CDR3 coding sequence is TGTGCCAGCAGCCGAGGACAGGCCGGGGAGCTGTTTTTT. It encodes CASSRGQAGELFF.